Here is one T cell receptor (beta chain) with its context. Its antigen is unknown. Naive CD8 cells, CD45RO-negative and positively selected for CCR7, excluded terminally differentiated effector memory CD45RA+ cells. These data come from a study of shared clonotypes between healthy human individuals. Whole-study results and caveats: The donor pool, a small one, limited the genetic and exposure-history diversity represented.

Every subset had its genomic DNA shared out evenly among several immunoSEQ plates. Produced via immunoSEQ multiplex PCR; TCRdb's table is partial and in-frame only. The table lists about 2.1 million clones, just over 90% of them singletons, with under 2% in the top ten. The CDR3 is made up of 14 amino acids. Trimming left V 5 bases short and J 2 bases short, with 13 bases between. The germline V gene encodes CDR1 SEHNR and CDR2 FQNEAQ (reference sequence). Sequenced: naive CD8+ T cells from PBMCs. The chain recombines TRBV7-9 with TRBJ2-7; D call uncertain. The source is a man aged 18 to 29 in good health. Some clones in this sample may be carry-over from other donors' samples. Here the CDR3 reads CASSLSGETYEQYF. CDR3 DNA: TGTGCCAGCAGCCTTTCTGGGGAAACCTACGAGCAGTACTTC. The whole variable domain, remainder taken from reference TRBV7-9 and TRBJ2-7, is DTGVSQNPRHKITKRGQNVTFRCDPISEHNRLYWYRQTLGQGPEFLTYFQNEAQLEKSRLLSDRFSAERPKGSFSTLEIQRTEQGDSAMYLCASSLSGETYEQYFGPGTRLTVT.